Sequencing of this T cell receptor (beta chain) was carried out in a study of T cell responses to AZD1222 COVID-19 vaccine. Broader study findings: Seropositivity was recorded at baseline in only 6 or 7 AZD1222 recipients. Mostly white British, mostly female donors; authors suggested clonal diversity may be underestimated. Spike as a whole was targeted by vaccine-associated CD4 TCRs, dominant at 160-218 and 743-854.

Germline loops: CDR1 MDHEN, CDR2 SYDVKM. The CDR3 is 11 residues long. The V gene lost 6 bases and the J gene lost 2 bases, with 4 bases spanning the gap. Generated by immunoSEQ multiplex PCR, the TCRdb table keeps only in-frame clones and is missing some. The sample holds 100,000 to 130,000 clones, roughly 90% seen once. Concerning this clone: Its antigen is as yet unknown. The identical CDR3 is also encoded by other nucleotide sequences in the sample.

V gene TRBV28 combines with J gene TRBJ1-2; D is ambiguous. The TCR originated in an adult in good health. The material sequenced was peripheral blood, taken on day 0 of AZD1222 vaccination. In DNA, the CDR3 is TGTGCCAGCAGCCGGAACTATGGCTACACCTTC. Translated, it gives CASSRNYGYTF.